This TCR beta chain was sequenced in a study of tumor-infiltrating lymphocytes in primary liver carcinoma. The researchers produced TCR beta cDNA from 400 to 650 ng total RNA with a constant-region primer. Slightly modified ARM-PCR with three nested multiplex PCR rounds yielded TCR beta libraries. Rounds one and two of PCR, each of around 9 cycles, were primed with TRBV1-TRBV30 forward primers and a C-beta reverse primer. Using its own MiXCR run on the multiplex PCR reads, TCRdb lists one record per CDR3 protein. The sample consists of almost 200,000 distinct CDR3 sequences, 65% of them appearing once. Regarding the study as a whole: It was tumor-adjacent and tumor-blood pairs that overlapped less than tumor region pairs did.

Turning to this clonotype: Antigen unknown. This could be a read error, since a much larger clone is one nucleotide away.

CDR3 length: 15 amino acids. Trimming took 3 bases from V and 6 from J, leaving 12 bases between them. Germline V gives CDR1 MGHRA, CDR2 YSYEKL. Unsorted whole blood yielded the blood RNA, and germline DNA was also extracted. Before the operation took place, approximately 4 milliliters of peripheral blood were collected. V is TRBV4-1 and J is TRBJ1-6, with D perhaps TRBD1 (5 bases). The source of this sequence is a woman in her sixties or seventies with primary liver carcinoma and hepatitis B virus infection. The sample was peripheral blood. The CDR3 bases are TGCGCCAGCAGCCAGTACAGGACTAGTAATTCACCCCTCCACTTT. Translating gives CASSQYRTSNSPLHF.